This passage covers 11 T cell receptor beta chains from one sample sequenced in a study of OX40 agonist ivuxolimab in advanced cancers. Assay used: immunoSEQ multiplex PCR; TCRdb lists only in-frame clones, some missing. The table has more than 45,000 clones, roughly 81% seen once. Source: CD4+ or CD8+ T cells sorted from blood, taken in a trial of the OX40 agonist ivuxolimab. The receptors were sampled from an adult with an advanced solid tumor such as melanoma, head and neck, liver or kidney cancer.

This chain joins TRBV6-1 and TRBJ2-7; D is tentatively TRBD1 or TRBD2 (5 bases each). The ends were cut back, 5 bases at V and 4 bases at J, with 12 bases in the middle. This CDR3 has 13 residues. Germline V CDR1 and CDR2: MNHNS, SASEGT. In nucleotides, the CDR3 is TGTGCCAGCAGTTATCGCTGGGGGTACGAGCAGTACTTC. It translates to CASSYRWGYEQYF.

This clone was seen a handful of times. The chain has TRBV7-9 and TRBJ2-3; 7 positions match TRBD2. Trimming at V came to 10 bases and at J to 3 bases, leaving 4 bases not matched to a gene. This CDR3 spans 12 amino acids. CDR1 is SEHNR and CDR2 is FQNEAQ in the germline V gene (reference sequence). Here the CDR3 reads CATGGTTDTQYF. The DNA of the CDR3 is TGTGCCACCGGGGGGACGACAGATACGCAGTATTTT.

The chain couples TRBV15 to TRBJ1-4, with D perhaps matching TRBD1 (5 bases). The CDR3 runs 16 residues. V was trimmed by 0 bases and J by 7 bases, leaving 15 bases between them. Looked up from germline, CDR1 is LNHNV and CDR2 is YYDKDF (reference sequence). DNA of the CDR3: TGTGCCACCAGCAGAGATAGGTCCAGGGCAGGTGAAAAACTGTTTTTT. This encodes CATSRDRSRAGEKLFF.

This clone was seen just once. CDR3 protein: CASSYGLAGGYEQFF. For the CDR3, the DNA is TGTGCCAGCAGCTACGGACTAGCGGGAGGTTATGAGCAGTTCTTC. The chain links TRBV7-3 to TRBJ2-1; TRBD2 agrees at 14 bases. V dropped 4 bases and J dropped 8; count of bases not matched to a gene: 4. CDR3 length: 15 amino acids. Germline V gives CDR1 SGHTA, CDR2 FQGTGA. Full variable domain (missing parts from reference TRBV7-3 and TRBJ2-1): GAGVSQTPSNKVTEKGKYVELRCDPISGHTALYWYRQSLGQGPEFLIYFQGTGAADDSGLPNDRFFAVRPEGSVSTLKIQRTERGDSAVYLCASSYGLAGGYEQFFGPGTRLTVL.

The rearrangement joins TRBV13 to TRBJ1-1; no reliable D call. Trimming took off 3 bases at V and 0 bases at J, with 8 bases between the two ends. Looked up from germline, CDR1 is PRHDT and CDR2 is FYEKMQ (reference sequence). The CDR3 loop spans 14 amino acids. CDR3 bases: TGTGCCAGCAGCTTGGTACGGCTGAACACTGAAGCTTTCTTT. Translated, it gives CASSLVRLNTEAFF.

The chain uses TRBV28 and TRBJ2-6; D not certain. The V end lost 1 base, the J end lost 4 bases, and 5 bases lay between the germline ends. The CDR3 sequence is 14 residues long. CDR1 MDHEN and CDR2 SYDVKM come from the germline V gene. The CDR3 nucleotides are TGTGCCAGCAGTTTATCTCTAGGGGCCAACGTCCTGACTTTC. This encodes CASSLSLGANVLTF.

This chain uses TRBV18 with TRBJ2-1, with TRBD1 matching 9 bases. V trimming: 3 bases; J trimming: 5 bases; junction bases outside the gene matches: 2. CDR3 size: 14 residues. Germline CDR1 and CDR2: KGHSH and LQKENI. CDR3 DNA sequence: TGTGCCAGCTCACCGGGACAGGGAAACAATGAGCAGTTCTTC. Translated: CASSPGQGNNEQFF.

The rearrangement uses TRBV30 and TRBJ2-2; D remains ambiguous. The CDR3 extends over 13 amino acids. Germline CDR1 is GTSNPN and CDR2 is SVGIG (reference sequence). The ends were cut back, 3 bases at V and 1 base at J, with 6 bases in the middle. The CDR3 coding sequence is TGTGCCTGGAGGTTTGTGAACACCGGGGAGCTGTTTTTT. Amino acids: CAWRFVNTGELFF.

V is TRBV4-1 and J is TRBJ2-7; TRBD2 matches 7 bases. With V trimmed by 2 bases and J by 5 bases, 6 bases remained unmatched. Germline assignment: CDR1 MGHRA and CDR2 YSYEKL. The CDR3 consists of 14 residues. DNA of the CDR3: TGCGCCAGCAGCCAACCGGGACTAACAGACGAGCAGTACTTC. It yields the protein CASSQPGLTDEQYF.

This chain links TRBV28 with TRBJ2-6, with a weak D call TRBD1 (6 bases). Germline-derived CDR1 and CDR2 are MDHEN and SYDVKM. The CDR3 totals 16 residues. Trimming pared 4 bases from V and 0 bases from J, leaving 10 bases between. The CDR3 region has the DNA TGTGCCAGCAGTTCGCGACAGGTCTCTGGGGCCAACGTCCTGACTTTC. Residues: CASSSRQVSGANVLTF.

The chain combines TRBV28 with TRBJ1-4; D call uncertain. Germline loops: CDR1 MDHEN, CDR2 SYDVKM. The CDR3 has 14 residues. The ends were cut back, 5 bases at V and 7 bases at J, with 14 bases in the middle. The CDR3 loop is CASSEYQQVEKLFF. DNA for the CDR3: TGTGCCAGCAGTGAATACCAACAAGTTGAAAAACTGTTTTTT.